The 16 T cell receptor beta chains given below trace back to one sample, sequenced in a study of blood T cell repertoires in COVID-19. Assay: immunoSEQ multiplex PCR; the TCRdb copy retains only in-frame clones and omits some. The sample consists of approximately 280,000 clones, approximately 92% of them appearing once. Sequencing was done on a sample of peripheral blood. These receptors were taken from a woman younger than 45 with COVID-19, enrolled during active disease.

This clone was seen more than once but under ten times. The rearrangement links TRBV9 to TRBJ2-7, with 7 bases identical to TRBD2. With 4 bases clipped from V and 4 bases from J, the junction kept 2 bases outside the gene matches. Germline V gene lookup returns CDR1 SGDLS and CDR2 YYNGEE. The length of the CDR3 is 12 residues. CDR3 residues: CASSTGGYEQYF. In DNA, the CDR3 is TGTGCCAGCAGCACCGGGGGGTACGAGCAGTACTTC.

V is TRBV3-1 (or the pseudogene TRBV3-2) and J is TRBJ2-3; possible D gene TRBD1, 6 bases. From germline, CDR1 is LGHDT and CDR2 YNNKEL (reference sequence). Trimming pared 2 bases from V and 0 bases from J, leaving 6 bases between. There are 14 residues in the CDR3. Here the CDR3 DNA reads TGTGCCAGCAGCCAAACAGGGAGCACAGATACGCAGTATTTT. This gives the protein CASSQTGSTDTQYF.

The chain combines TRBV4-3 with TRBJ2-1, with TRBD2 as a possible D gene (5 bases). Germline values: CDR1 LGHNA, CDR2 YSLEER. This CDR3 has 15 residues. The V end was cut by 0 bases, the J end by 8 bases, with 14 bases between. CDR3 DNA: TGCGCCAGCAGCCAAGAGGGGTGGGAGCGCGATGAGCAGTTCTTC. This codes for CASSQEGWERDEQFF.

The chain uses TRBV30 and TRBJ1-2, with D perhaps TRBD1 (5 bases). In germline, CDR1 is GTSNPN, CDR2 SVGIG (reference sequence). The V gene lost 5 bases and the J gene lost 4 bases, with 11 bases spanning the gap. The CDR3 contains 12 residues. The CDR3 nucleotides are TGTGCCTGGGGTGACAGCCGCTATGGCTACACCTTC. This encodes CAWGDSRYGYTF.

The table lists this clone with a few counts. The V and J genes are TRBV7-9 and TRBJ1-4; unclear D gene. Trimming took 1 base from V and 6 from J, leaving 9 bases between them. The CDR3 consists of 14 residues. Germline CDR1 SEHNR, CDR2 FQNEAQ (reference sequence). CDR3 sequence reads: CASSLEAGDEKLFF. CDR3 bases: TGTGCCAGCAGCTTAGAAGCCGGGGATGAAAAACTGTTTTTT.

The chain has TRBV5-1 and TRBJ2-1; 9 bases fit TRBD1. V gave up 1 base and J gave up 5 bases; unmatched junction bases: 4. The V gene's germline CDR1 is SGHRS and CDR2 YFSETQ. The CDR3 consists of 15 residues. The CDR3 protein is CASSLWGQGNNEQFF. The CDR3 DNA reads TGCGCCAGCAGCTTGTGGGGACAGGGAAACAATGAGCAGTTCTTC. Full variable domain (rest looked up from reference TRBV5-1 and TRBJ2-1): KAGVTQTPRYLIKTRGQQVTLSCSPISGHRSVSWYQQTPGQGLQFLFEYFSETQRNKGNFPGRFSGRQFSNSRSEMNVSTLELGDSALYLCASSLWGQGNNEQFFGPGTRLTVL.

This clone was seen a single time. J is TRBJ1-2 and V is TRBV6-5, with unresolved D. The CDR3 extends over 14 amino acids. With 2 bases removed from V and 3 bases from J, the gap between germline ends came to 10 bases. Germline V gene sequence: CDR1 MNHEY, CDR2 SVGAGI. The CDR3 loop reads CASSYGEGDYGYTF. CDR3 nucleotide sequence: TGTGCCAGCAGTTACGGTGAGGGTGACTATGGCTACACCTTC.

The chain joins TRBV12-3 or TRBV12-4 to TRBJ1-5; TRBD1 might be the D (6 bases). The CDR3 has 13 amino acids. V was cut by 7 bases and J by 6 bases, with 13 bases left in between. CDR3 region: CASTPDRFQPQHF. In DNA, the CDR3 is TGTGCCAGCACCCCAGACAGGTTTCAGCCCCAGCATTTT.

The chain employs TRBV29-1 and TRBJ2-7, with D possibly matching TRBD1 (5 bases). V was shortened by 6 bases and J by 3 bases, with 15 bases between the two germline ends. Germline assignment: CDR1 SQVTM and CDR2 ANQGSEA. This CDR3 comprises 13 residues. The CDR3 loop reads CSVTTDARYEQYF. CDR3 in DNA: TGCAGCGTAACGACAGACGCGCGCTACGAGCAGTACTTC.

The chain joins TRBV5-6 to TRBJ1-5, with unresolved D. Trimming took off 0 bases at V and 9 bases at J, with 7 bases between the two ends. CDR1 is SGHDT, CDR2 YYEEEE, per germline. The CDR3 is made up of 12 amino acids. This chain's CDR3 is CASSLAGAPQHF. The CDR3 DNA reads as TGTGCCAGCAGCTTGGCGGGAGCGCCCCAGCATTTT.

The chain employs TRBV5-4 and TRBJ1-5; 8 nucleotides line up with TRBD1. CDR3 length: 15 amino acids. Germline CDR1 SGHNT, CDR2 YYREEE (reference sequence). V gave up 0 bases and J gave up 4 bases; unmatched junction bases: 3. In nucleotides, the CDR3 is TGTGCCAGCAGCTTGGGGGGACAGGTAAATCAGCCCCAGCATTTT. This codes for CASSLGGQVNQPQHF.

The CDR3 sequence is CASSVTGTYNSPLHF. For the CDR3, the DNA is TGTGCCAGCAGCGTCACCGGGACATATAATTCACCCCTCCACTTT. The rearrangement links TRBV9 to TRBJ1-6; tentatively, D is TRBD1 (6 bases). CDR1 is SGDLS and CDR2 is YYNGEE in the germline V gene. There are 15 residues in the CDR3. V was shortened by 2 bases and J by 4 bases, with 10 bases between the two germline ends.

DNA for the CDR3: TGTGCCAGCAGCCAAGTCAGGTCCGGCTACACCTTC. It codes for CASSQVRSGYTF. The rearrangement joins TRBV3-1 (or the pseudogene TRBV3-2) to TRBJ1-2; D is unresolved. CDR3 length: 12 residues. Germline V gene sequence: CDR1 LGHDT, CDR2 YNNKEL (reference sequence). The V and J ends lost 1 base and 8 bases respectively, with 8 bases between them.

This rearrangement joins TRBV4-2 to TRBJ2-3; 8 positions agree with TRBD2. V lost 0 bases to trimming and J lost 0 bases; unmatched junction nucleotides: 11. Germline V gene data show CDR1 as LGHNA and CDR2 as YNFKEQ. The CDR3 is 19 residues long. This CDR3 is CASSQDRLAGSSSTDTQYF. CDR3 DNA: TGTGCCAGCAGCCAAGATCGGCTAGCGGGTAGCTCTAGCACAGATACGCAGTATTTT.

This clone was picked up one time. The genes are TRBV7-2 and TRBJ1-1; a possible D gene is TRBD1 (6 bases). The germline V gene has CDR1 SGHTA and CDR2 FQGNSA. V lost 10 bases to trimming and J lost 5 bases, with 17 bases between them. The CDR3 extends over 13 amino acids. The CDR3 coding sequence is TGTGCCACAAGGGTGGACAGCAAAACTGAAGCTTTCTTT. This encodes CATRVDSKTEAFF.

The chain is built from TRBV29-1 and TRBJ2-2; 9 nucleotides align to TRBD2. The germline V gene has CDR1 SQVTM and CDR2 ANQGSEA. Losses at the gene ends were 0 bases for V and 6 bases for J; bases not matched to a gene: 8. This CDR3 is 16 amino acids long. The CDR3 DNA is TGCAGCGTTGAAGATCGGTCTAGCGGGAATTCCGGGGAGCTGTTTTTT. Its translation: CSVEDRSSGNSGELFF.